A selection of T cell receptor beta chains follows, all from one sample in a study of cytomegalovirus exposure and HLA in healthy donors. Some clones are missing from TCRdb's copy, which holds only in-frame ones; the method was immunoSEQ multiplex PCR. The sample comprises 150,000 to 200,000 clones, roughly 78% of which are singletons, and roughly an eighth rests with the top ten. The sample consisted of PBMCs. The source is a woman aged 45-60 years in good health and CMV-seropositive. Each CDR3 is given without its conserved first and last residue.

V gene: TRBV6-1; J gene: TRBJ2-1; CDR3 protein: ASSGTSGGAQEQF
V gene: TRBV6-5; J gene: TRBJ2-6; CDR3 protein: ASSLGRYSGANVLT
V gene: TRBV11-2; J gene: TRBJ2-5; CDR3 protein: ASRITGWGETQY
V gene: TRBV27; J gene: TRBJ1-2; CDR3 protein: ASSFRAVDYGYT
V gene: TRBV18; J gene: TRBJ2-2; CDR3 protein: ASSETGTRNTGELF
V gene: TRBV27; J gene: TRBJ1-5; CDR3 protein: ASSLLGQGSQPQH
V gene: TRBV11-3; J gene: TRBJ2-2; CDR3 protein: ASSLQGGNSGELF
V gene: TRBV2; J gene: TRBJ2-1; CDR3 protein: ASSHYREPYNEQF
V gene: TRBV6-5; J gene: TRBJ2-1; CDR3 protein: ASSYRRGVFNEQF
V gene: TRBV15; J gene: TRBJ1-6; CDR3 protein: ATSRRAAPHPLH
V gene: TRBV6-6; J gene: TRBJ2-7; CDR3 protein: ASSVDTTYEQY
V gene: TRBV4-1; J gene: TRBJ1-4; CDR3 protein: ASSQDLYSGGVTNEKLF
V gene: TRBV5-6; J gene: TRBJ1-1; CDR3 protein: ASCTRGDPEAF
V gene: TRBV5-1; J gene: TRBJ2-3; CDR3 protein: ASSPRPGTGGTDTQY
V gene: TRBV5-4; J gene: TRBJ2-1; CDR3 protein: ASSPEGQVDLPF
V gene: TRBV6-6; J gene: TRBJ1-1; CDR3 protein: ASTVQGRDYTEAF
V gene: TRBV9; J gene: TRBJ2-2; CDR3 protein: ASSVPGGSGELF
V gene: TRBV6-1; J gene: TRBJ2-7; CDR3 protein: ATARDRVGEQY
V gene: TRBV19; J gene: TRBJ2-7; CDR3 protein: ASSIGETGEQY
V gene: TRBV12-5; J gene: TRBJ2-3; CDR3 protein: ASGFTSTDTQY
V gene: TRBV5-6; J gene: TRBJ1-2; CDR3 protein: ASKTGGVGGYT
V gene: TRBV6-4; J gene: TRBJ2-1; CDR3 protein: ASSELAGVYNEQF
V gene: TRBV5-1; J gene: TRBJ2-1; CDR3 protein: ASSPDSSYNEQF
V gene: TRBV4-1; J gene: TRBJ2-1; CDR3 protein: ASSPPSGGTSNEQF
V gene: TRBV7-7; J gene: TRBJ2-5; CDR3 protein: ASSLQRGAQETQY
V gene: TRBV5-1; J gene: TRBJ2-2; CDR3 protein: AGSYIQSTGELF
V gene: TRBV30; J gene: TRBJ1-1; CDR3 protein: AWSRKGQNTEAF
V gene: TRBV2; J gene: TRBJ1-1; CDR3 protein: ASSERGGSTEAF
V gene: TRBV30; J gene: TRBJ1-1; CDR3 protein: AWTPGGAEAF
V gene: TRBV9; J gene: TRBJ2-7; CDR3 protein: ASSVRGESSYEQY
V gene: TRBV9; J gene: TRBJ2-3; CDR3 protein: ASSPHPHAAGTDTQY
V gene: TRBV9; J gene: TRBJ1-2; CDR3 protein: ASSAQGNGYT
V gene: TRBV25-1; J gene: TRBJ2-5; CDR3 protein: ASSLEGDLKTQY
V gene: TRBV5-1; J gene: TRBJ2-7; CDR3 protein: ASSPRTSGGTSYEQY
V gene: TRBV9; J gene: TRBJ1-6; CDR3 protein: ASSVDGQGAHSPLH
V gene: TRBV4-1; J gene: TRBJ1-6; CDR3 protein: ASSLRDTHEGSSYNSPLH
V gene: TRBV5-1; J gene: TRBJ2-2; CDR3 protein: ASSRGDTGELF
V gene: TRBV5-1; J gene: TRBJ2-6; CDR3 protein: ASSFTGGAGANVLT
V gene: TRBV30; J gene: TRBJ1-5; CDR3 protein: AWSVNGGQPQH
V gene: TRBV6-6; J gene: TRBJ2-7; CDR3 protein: ASRPTESYEQY
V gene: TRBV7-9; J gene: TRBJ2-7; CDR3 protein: ASNPGQGSYEQY
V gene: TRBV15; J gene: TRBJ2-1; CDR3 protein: ATSRDRDRGI
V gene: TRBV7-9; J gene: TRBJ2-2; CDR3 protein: ASSTGPIGELF
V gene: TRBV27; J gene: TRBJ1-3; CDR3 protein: ASSLSGAGNTIY
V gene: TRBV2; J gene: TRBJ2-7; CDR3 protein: ASSEGQAEAEQY
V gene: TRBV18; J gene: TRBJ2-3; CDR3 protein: ASSATSGIRTDTQY
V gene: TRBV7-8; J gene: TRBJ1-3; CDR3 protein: ASSVDREGNTIY
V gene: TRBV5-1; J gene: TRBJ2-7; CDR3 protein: ASSSGGAGINEQY
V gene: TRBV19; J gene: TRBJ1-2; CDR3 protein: ASSIGTGVYGYT
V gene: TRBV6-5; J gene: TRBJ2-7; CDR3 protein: ASRRDYEQY
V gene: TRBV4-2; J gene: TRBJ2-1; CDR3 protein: ASSPTAGLEYNEQF
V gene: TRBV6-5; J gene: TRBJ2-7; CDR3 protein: ASSSRTPGVNEQY
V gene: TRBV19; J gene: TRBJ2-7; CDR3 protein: ASSMEGEQY
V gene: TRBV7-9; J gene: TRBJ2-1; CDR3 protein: ASTPGQEFYNEQF
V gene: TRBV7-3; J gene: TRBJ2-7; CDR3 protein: ASSLRQGYEQY